What follows are 29 T cell receptor beta chains derived from one specimen sequenced in a study of human thymus T cells (TCRdb year 2020). The library came from the immunoSEQ multiplex PCR assay. This immuneACCESS table, as held by TCRdb, lists in-frame sequences with V and J called but not all clones. Of the missing ones, under half trace to an unresolved V gene in checked studies; the others have no known cause. Within this sample are tens of thousands of clones, with 85% to 95% of them counted one time only. About 0.032% of the sample is held by the ten biggest clonotypes. Thymus tissue was collected as surgical resects that were removed during corrective cardiac surgery. The sample comprised thymus tissue. These receptors came from a girl in the first two years of life with a congenital heart defect but otherwise immunologically healthy.

This clone was counted a few times. This chain links TRBV16 with TRBJ2-7; 8 nucleotides match TRBD1. Germline-derived CDR1 and CDR2 are KGHSY and FQNENV. After removal of 4 bases from V and 3 bases from J, the junction contained 5 bases not matched to a gene. This CDR3 has 14 residues. CDR3 residues: CASSLATGDYEQYF. The CDR3 DNA is TGTGCCAGCAGCCTAGCGACAGGGGACTACGAGCAGTACTTC.

The chain links TRBV6-6 to TRBJ2-5; the match to TRBD2 covers 11 bases. Per the germline V gene, CDR1 is MNHNY and CDR2 is SVGAGI (reference sequence). J lost 4 bases, V lost 6 bases, and 10 bases had no gene match. The CDR3 has 16 amino acids. In DNA, the CDR3 is TGTGCCAGCAGACCGCTTACTAGCGGGAGTGGAGAGACCCAGTACTTC. The encoded protein is CASRPLTSGSGETQYF.

The chain uses TRBV4-1 and TRBJ1-5, with D possibly being TRBD1 (6 bases). Trimming took off 0 bases at V and 7 bases at J, with 19 bases between the two ends. The CDR3 covers 17 residues. The germline CDR1 and CDR2 sequences are MGHRA and YSYEKL. The chain's CDR3 is CASSQDLVARGGQPQHF. CDR3 bases: TGCGCCAGCAGCCAAGATCTAGTGGCCAGGGGTGGGCAGCCCCAGCATTTT.

The chain has TRBV11-2 and TRBJ2-2, with 8 positions matching TRBD2. Trimming at V came to 3 bases and at J to 0 bases, leaving 12 bases not matched to a gene. The length of the CDR3 is 19 residues. Germline V lookup: CDR1 SGHAT, CDR2 FQNNGV. The CDR3, as DNA: TGTGCCAGCAGCTTGGTACCCACTAGCGGACTATCGAACACCGGGGAGCTGTTTTTT. It specifies CASSLVPTSGLSNTGELFF.

The gene calls are TRBV28 and TRBJ2-5; either TRBD1 or TRBD2 may fit D (6 bases each). Trimming pared 7 bases from V and 4 bases from J, leaving 19 bases between. The CDR3 has 15 residues. CDR1 and CDR2 (germline): MDHEN, SYDVKM. The CDR3 region has the DNA TGTGCCAGCACCTGGGGGGCGGGATGTTTAGAGACCCAGTACTTC. As protein: CASTWGAGCLETQYF.

This rearrangement joins TRBV7-2 to TRBJ1-4; tentative D call: TRBD1 (6 bases). The germline V gene encodes CDR1 SGHTA and CDR2 FQGNSA. With 3 bases removed from V and 5 bases from J, the gap between germline ends came to 13 bases. The CDR3 has 15 residues. CDR3 sequence (DNA): TGTGCCAGCAGCTTCGGGGGCGGGGGAAATGAAAAACTGTTTTTT. It specifies CASSFGGGGNEKLFF.

The chain combines TRBV6-4 with TRBJ1-2, with a weak D call TRBD1 (5 bases). The CDR3 consists of 15 residues. Germline values: CDR1 MRHNA, CDR2 SNTAGT. V gave up 5 bases and J gave up 2 bases, with 15 bases separating them. The CDR3 region is CASSPATAPNYGYTF. The CDR3 nucleotides are TGTGCCAGCAGTCCAGCGACAGCCCCCAACTATGGCTACACCTTC.

The V and J genes are TRBV27 and TRBJ2-4; 7 bases line up with TRBD1. Germline V gives CDR1 MNHEY, CDR2 SMNVEV (reference sequence). The CDR3 consists of 14 residues. Trimming removed 5 bases from V and 9 bases from J; junction bases left unmatched: 10. CDR3 in amino acids: CASSPGQREGIQYF. Here the CDR3 DNA reads TGTGCCAGCAGTCCGGGACAGAGGGAAGGCATTCAGTACTTC.

V is TRBV30 and J is TRBJ2-7; 7 bases fit TRBD2. With 5 bases clipped from V and 0 bases from J, the junction kept 10 bases outside the gene matches. The CDR3 runs to 15 residues. CDR1 GTSNPN and CDR2 SVGIG come from the germline V gene (reference sequence). The DNA of the CDR3 is TGTGCCTGGGCCTTCGGCGGGAGCTTCTCCTACGAGCAGTACTTC. Translation gives CAWAFGGSFSYEQYF.

The chain is built from TRBV29-1 and TRBJ1-2; weak D call: TRBD1 (5 bases). Looked up from germline, CDR1 is SQVTM and CDR2 is ANQGSEA. The V end was cut by 3 bases, the J end by 6 bases, with 8 bases between. CDR3 length: 11 amino acids. The CDR3 loop reads CSVEGGNGYTF. CDR3 in DNA: TGCAGCGTTGAGGGGGGGAATGGCTACACCTTC.

This clone occurred once. V usage is TRBV4-3 and J usage is TRBJ1-2; a possible D gene is TRBD1 (5 bases). The CDR3 length is 16 residues. The germline gives CDR1 LGHNA, CDR2 YSLEER. V shed 0 bases and J shed 1 base, with 12 bases lying between them. The CDR3 nucleotides are TGCGCCAGCAGCCAAGATGCGGGGCCCTTTAACTATGGCTACACCTTC. Amino acids: CASSQDAGPFNYGYTF.

CDR3 DNA sequence: TGCAGCGTTGGACAGCCTACTGAAAAACTGTTTTTT. It codes for CSVGQPTEKLFF. The chain combines TRBV29-1 with TRBJ1-4, with D tentatively TRBD1 (5 bases). Trimming shortened V by 4 bases and J by 7 bases, and 10 bases separated the two germline ends. Per germline, CDR1 SQVTM and CDR2 ANQGSEA. This CDR3 spans 12 amino acids.

The chain joins TRBV27 to TRBJ1-5; 7 nucleotides agree with TRBD1. The trim removed 6 bases at V and 0 bases at J, leaving 5 bases unmatched. Germline loops: CDR1 MNHEY, CDR2 SMNVEV (reference sequence). The CDR3 sequence is 15 residues long. CDR3 in amino acids: CASRYGQDSNQPQHF. The CDR3, as DNA: TGTGCCAGCAGGTATGGACAGGATAGCAATCAGCCCCAGCATTTT.

CDR3 nucleotides: TGTGCCAGCAGTTACGCGTGGTGGGGGGCGAGCACTGAAGCTTTCTTT. It codes for CASSYAWWGASTEAFF. This chain connects TRBV6-5 to TRBJ1-1, with D perhaps matching TRBD1 (6 bases). Germline V gene lookup returns CDR1 MNHEY and CDR2 SVGAGI. Trimming removed 2 bases at V and 4 bases at J, with 17 bases between. This CDR3 has 16 amino acids.

The chain is built from TRBV5-1 and TRBJ2-5; D could derive from TRBD1 or TRBD2 (6 bases each). V was trimmed by 0 bases and J by 4 bases, leaving 13 bases between them. The germline V gene has CDR1 SGHRS and CDR2 YFSETQ. CDR3 length: 15 residues. CDR3 sequence: CASSLAGGGPETQYF. The CDR3, as DNA: TGCGCCAGCAGCTTGGCTGGAGGGGGGCCAGAGACCCAGTACTTC. Complete variable domain (other parts from reference TRBV5-1 and TRBJ2-5): KAGVTQTPRYLIKTRGQQVTLSCSPISGHRSVSWYQQTPGQGLQFLFEYFSETQRNKGNFPGRFSGRQFSNSRSEMNVSTLELGDSALYLCASSLAGGGPETQYFGPGTRLLVL.

The chain links TRBV18 to TRBJ1-2; TRBD1 is a possible D gene (5 bases). Germline V CDR1 and CDR2: KGHSH, LQKENI. Deletions cut 0 bases from V and 4 bases from J, with 15 bases between. The CDR3 consists of 16 residues. For the CDR3, the DNA is TGTGCCAGCTCACCACCCAATACAACGAGGGGCTATGGCTACACCTTC. It translates to CASSPPNTTRGYGYTF.

This chain connects TRBV6-1 to TRBJ1-4; no clear D gene. Trimming left V 5 bases short and J 0 bases short, with 4 bases between. CDR1 and CDR2 (germline): MNHNS, SASEGT. CDR3 length: 13 amino acids. CDR3 sequence: CASSRATNEKLFF. The CDR3 nucleotides are TGTGCCAGCAGTCGAGCAACTAATGAAAAACTGTTTTTT.

This sequence joins TRBV29-1 and TRBJ2-7; 9 bases match TRBD2. Germline loops: CDR1 SQVTM, CDR2 ANQGSEA. V was clipped by 0 bases and J by 1 base; unmatched bases: 10. The CDR3 contains 17 residues. The CDR3 DNA reads as TGCAGCGTTGAAGAAGCTAGCGGGACCTCCAAGTCCTACGAGCAGTACTTC. As protein: CSVEEASGTSKSYEQYF.

V and J are TRBV7-2 and TRBJ2-1, with 9 nucleotides matching TRBD1. Germline loops: CDR1 SGHTA, CDR2 FQGNSA. The CDR3 has 16 residues. J gave up 2 bases and V 4 bases, and 6 bases lay outside the gene matches. The CDR3 here is CASSSRDRDPYNEQFF. The CDR3 DNA follows: TGTGCCAGCAGCTCCAGGGACAGGGACCCCTACAATGAGCAGTTCTTC. Full variable domain (remainder filled in from reference TRBV7-2 and TRBJ2-1): GAGVSQSPSNKVTEKGKDVELRCDPISGHTALYWYRQSLGQGLEFLIYFQGNSAPDKSGLPSDRFSAERTGGSVSTLTIQRTQQEDSAVYLCASSSRDRDPYNEQFFGPGTRLTVL.

The chain uses TRBV27 and TRBJ2-3, with D possibly called TRBD1 or TRBD2 (5 bases each). The germline V and J ends were trimmed by 3 bases and 5 bases, with 27 bases remaining between them. Germline V gene data show CDR1 as MNHEY and CDR2 as SMNVEV (reference sequence). This CDR3 contains 19 residues. The CDR3 DNA reads TGTGCCAGCAGTTTGGTCAGGGAATTGGGGACCCGCCCCCGAGATACGCAGTATTTT. Protein product: CASSLVRELGTRPRDTQYF.

The J gene is TRBJ1-2, the V gene TRBV30; 8 nucleotides line up with TRBD1. Trimming removed 3 bases from V and 6 bases from J; junction bases left unmatched: 9. Germline assignment: CDR1 GTSNPN and CDR2 SVGIG (reference sequence). The CDR3 covers 14 residues. The CDR3 sequence: CAWRPPTGANGYTF. The CDR3 bases are TGTGCCTGGAGGCCTCCGACAGGGGCGAATGGCTACACCTTC.

The chain couples TRBV30 to TRBJ2-7; 9 positions match TRBD1. Germline V gives CDR1 GTSNPN, CDR2 SVGIG (reference sequence). Unmatched junction bases numbered 4, after V lost 6 bases and J lost 1 base. The CDR3 consists of 13 residues. The CDR3 loop is CACGQGISYEQYF. The CDR3 nucleotides are TGTGCCTGCGGACAGGGGATTTCCTACGAGCAGTACTTC.

The chain couples TRBV5-1 to TRBJ2-7; 7 bases map to TRBD1. The CDR3 sequence is 13 residues long. CDR1 and CDR2 from the germline V gene are SGHRS and YFSETQ. V trimming: 3 bases; J trimming: 3 bases; junction bases outside the gene matches: 3. The CDR3 region is CASSSDRCYEQYF. As DNA, the CDR3 is TGCGCCAGCAGCTCGGACAGGTGCTACGAGCAGTACTTC.

This clone turned up a few times. The DNA for the CDR3 is TGTGCCAGCAGTTCCGGGACGCCAAGCCATCAGCCCCAGCATTTT. This codes for CASSSGTPSHQPQHF. This sequence joins TRBV28 and TRBJ1-5; a possible D gene is TRBD1 (5 bases). Trimming removed 4 bases from V and 5 bases from J, with 15 bases in between. The length of the CDR3 is 15 residues. The germline V gene has CDR1 MDHEN and CDR2 SYDVKM.

V gene TRBV6-1 combines with J gene TRBJ2-3; a possible D gene is TRBD2 (6 bases). The CDR3 extends over 17 amino acids. Trimming shortened V by 2 bases and J by 1 base, and 16 bases separated the two germline ends. The germline V gene encodes CDR1 MNHNS and CDR2 SASEGT. CDR3 nucleotide sequence: TGTGCCAGCAGTGAAATCTGGGCGGGGATGGGCACAGATACGCAGTATTTT. Residues: CASSEIWAGMGTDTQYF.

V gene TRBV19 combines with J gene TRBJ2-3, with 12 positions matching TRBD1. After removal of 11 bases from V and 2 bases from J, the junction contained 11 bases not matched to a gene. This CDR3 has 16 residues. The germline CDR1 and CDR2 sequences are LNHDA and SQIVND (reference sequence). The CDR3 reads CAAGTGGQVYTDTQYF. The CDR3 nucleotides are TGTGCCGCCGGGACAGGGGGCCAGGTGTACACAGATACGCAGTATTTT.

The genes are TRBV18 and TRBJ2-3; D perhaps matches TRBD1 (6 bases). This CDR3 region has 16 residues. Per germline, CDR1 KGHSH and CDR2 LQKENI. V gave up 6 bases and J gave up 0 bases, with 16 bases separating them. The CDR3, as DNA: TGTGCCAGCTCCCTTTACCGGACAGTTAGCACAGATACGCAGTATTTT. It yields the protein CASSLYRTVSTDTQYF.

The J gene is TRBJ2-1, the V gene TRBV10-3; D is unclear. This CDR3 is 14 amino acids long. Trimming removed 4 bases from V and 0 bases from J, with 7 bases in between. The germline V gene encodes CDR1 ENHRY and CDR2 SYGVKD. CDR3 coding DNA: TGTGCCATCAGTGCGGTCAGCTCCTACAATGAGCAGTTCTTC. Translating it yields CAISAVSSYNEQFF.

V is TRBV6-1 and J is TRBJ1-2; D is unclear. Germline CDR1 and CDR2: MNHNS and SASEGT. This CDR3 is built from 14 residues. The V and J ends lost 7 bases and 2 bases respectively, with 14 bases between them. The CDR3 loop is CASKGRQLNYGYTF. The CDR3 bases are TGTGCCAGCAAAGGGAGGCAGCTCAACTATGGCTACACCTTC.